This T cell receptor (beta chain) was observed in a study of cytomegalovirus exposure and HLA in healthy donors. Study conclusions and caveats: No immune exposure information besides CMV serostatus was available. The study assumed roughly uniform donor sequencing depth for presence/absence analyses.

This CDR3 spans 17 amino acids. V lost 2 bases, J lost 4 bases, and 10 bases stayed unmatched. Germline CDR1 reads MNHNS; CDR2 reads SASEGT. About this clone itself: As yet, its antigen is unknown.

The PCR ran on 60 Vbeta and 13 Jbeta primers. Some clones are missing from TCRdb's copy, which holds only in-frame ones; the method was immunoSEQ multiplex PCR. This table holds around 210,000 clones, 82% found once. This clonotype was obtained from a woman between 40 and 50 years old in good health and CMV-seronegative. Sequences were obtained from PBMCs. V usage is TRBV6-1 and J usage is TRBJ2-1; 8 bases match TRBD2. The CDR3 bases are TGTGCCAGCAGTGAACTAGCGGGTACAACTCAATACAATGAGCAGTTCTTC. Amino acids: CASSELAGTTQYNEQFF.